This T cell receptor beta chain is drawn from a study of blood T cell repertoires in COVID-19 (dated by TCRdb to 2018 to 2021). Describing the broader study: Samples from collaborators originated in the United States, Italy and Spain and spanned both the acute and convalescent phases of COVID-19. The prospective study material was composed of cDNA or gDNA derived from T cells, B-cell-depleted T cells, or PBMCs. Subjects who had been exposed to COVID-19, were actively infected with it, or had recovered from it provided the deeply sampled blood TCRbeta repertoires that made up the dataset. The repertoires were made available in a free public database intended to serve as a resource for research on the immune response to SARS-CoV-2. Samples came from the ongoing ImmuneRACE study (first 160 participants) plus 1,254 subjects from 6 global collaborators. A de-identified subject ID, COVID-19 status, age in years and sex were almost always included in the sample metadata. Where available, HLA class I and class II types were taken from metadata supplied by the sample provider and were not determined by assay-based typing. The study at large found these results: Clinical and demographic metadata were provided uncurated, with the amount varying by source and participant.

TCRbeta CDR3 regions were amplified from genomic DNA by means of the immunoSEQ Assay, a bias-controlled multiplex PCR. Under the source paper's analysis protocol: The number of nucleated cells in each sample was estimated by amplification of reference gene primers within the assay. To quantify the absolute abundance of each unique TCRbeta CDR3 rearrangement, sequence reads were collapsed and filtered. For each sample, productive Simpson clonality was calculated as the square root of Simpson's diversity index across productive rearrangements. TCRdb holds this immuneACCESS table with in-frame rearrangements only. Some clones are missing; in checked studies, unresolved V genes explain under half, and the rest has no known cause. The D gene and trimming were derived from the DNA, and the V and J assignments and clone size from that table. This sample lists fewer than 250,000 clones; 85% were detected once. Of the sample, around 6.8% is held by the ten largest clones.

Whole blood was collected in K2EDTA tubes by collaborating institutions according to the institutions' own protocols. For TCRbeta analysis, collaborators shipped samples in one of three forms: frozen whole blood, isolated PBMCs, or DNA extracted from either of those sample types. Measured from the cysteine to the phenylalanine, the CDR3 is 14 residues long. Here the CDR3 DNA is all that survives: 42 bases in frame from base 1. Via the germline V gene (reference sequence), CDR1 is SEHNR and CDR2 FQNEAQ. V ends up 1 base short and J 2 bases short, with an unmatched junction base count of 1. Details on this clone: Its antigen remains undetermined. No qualities accompany the bases; no much larger clone lies one base away.

The receptor's source is a woman in her sixties with active or convalescent COVID-19. The sample consisted of peripheral blood. Rearrangement joined TRBV7-9 to TRBJ2-5; TRBD1 fits 7 bases in the junction. CDR3 loop: CASSLGGQQETQYF. DNA sequence: TGTGCCAGCAGCTTAGGGGGACAGCAAGAGACCCAGTACTTC. With the portions outside the CDR3 filled from the reference TRBV7-9 and TRBJ2-5 genes, the complete variable region becomes DTGVSQNPRHKITKRGQNVTFRCDPISEHNRLYWYRQTLGQGPEFLTYFQNEAQLEKSRLLSDRFSAERPKGSFSTLEIQRTEQGDSAMYLCASSLGGQQETQYFGPGTRLLVL.